Below are 15 T cell receptor beta chains sequenced from a single sample in a study of blood T cell repertoires in COVID-19. Assay: immunoSEQ multiplex PCR; the TCRdb copy retains only in-frame clones and omits some. Of roughly 140,000 clones in the sample, 65% to 80% are singletons; the top ten hold just under 2%. Source material: peripheral blood. Source of these receptors: a woman aged 60-75 years with acute or convalescent COVID-19.

The rearrangement uses TRBV10-3 and TRBJ2-5; 8 nucleotides align to TRBD2. Germline V gene lookup returns CDR1 ENHRY and CDR2 SYGVKD. Trimming at V came to 8 bases and at J to 5 bases, leaving 7 bases not matched to a gene. The CDR3 covers 13 residues. CDR3 residues: CAIRGGGEETQYF. CDR3 DNA: TGTGCCATCCGGGGGGGAGGGGAGGAGACCCAGTACTTC.

The chain employs TRBV5-4 and TRBJ2-7, with 10 positions matching TRBD2. The CDR3 is 12 residues long. V was pared by 9 bases and J by 2 bases, with 2 bases of the junction left unmatched. The germline V gene encodes CDR1 SGHNT and CDR2 YYREEE (reference sequence). The CDR3 sequence is CATSGSPYEQYF. The CDR3, as DNA: TGTGCCACTAGCGGGAGCCCCTACGAGCAGTACTTC.

J is TRBJ2-7 and V is TRBV11-2; D gene unclear. There are 13 residues in the CDR3. V was clipped by 0 bases and J by 2 bases, with 5 bases between them. CDR1 is SGHAT and CDR2 is FQNNGV in the germline V gene. This CDR3 is CASSLDLPYEQYF. CDR3 nucleotide sequence: TGTGCCAGCAGCTTAGATCTCCCCTACGAGCAGTACTTC. Looking up the rest from reference TRBV11-2 and TRBJ2-7 gives the full variable domain: EAGVAQSPRYKIIEKRQSVAFWCNPISGHATLYWYQQILGQGPKLLIQFQNNGVVDDSQLPKDRFSAERLKGVDSTLKIQPAKLEDSAVYLCASSLDLPYEQYFGPGTRLTVT.

The chain carries TRBV27 and TRBJ2-7, with 8 bases identical to TRBD1. CDR1 is MNHEY, CDR2 SMNVEV, per germline (reference sequence). CDR3 size: 14 residues. Trimming removed 2 bases from V and 2 bases from J; junction bases left unmatched: 2. The CDR3 is CASSLQTGAYEQYF. CDR3 nucleotide sequence: TGTGCCAGCAGTTTACAGACAGGGGCCTACGAGCAGTACTTC.

This clone was detected only a few times. V is TRBV7-2 and J is TRBJ1-4, with TRBD1 identical over 9 bases. Trimming at V came to 6 bases and at J to 7 bases, leaving 6 bases not matched to a gene. Germline assignment: CDR1 SGHTA and CDR2 FQGNSA. This CDR3 is built from 14 residues. CDR3 sequence reads: CASRGQGSREKLFF. CDR3 DNA: TGTGCCAGCAGGGGACAGGGTTCACGTGAAAAACTGTTTTTT.

The sample holds one count of this clone. The rearrangement joins TRBV19 to TRBJ2-1, with 10 bases matching TRBD2. The germline V gene encodes CDR1 LNHDA and CDR2 SQIVND (reference sequence). Trimming cost V 3 bases and J 5 bases; bases outside gene matches: 19. There are 20 residues in the CDR3. The CDR3 DNA sequence: TGTGCCAGTAGTATGGACCCTAGCGGGAGCATTTTCGAACTAAACAATGAGCAGTTCTTC. Amino acid sequence: CASSMDPSGSIFELNNEQFF. Variable domain in full (rest from reference TRBV19 and TRBJ2-1): DGGITQSPKYLFRKEGQNVTLSCEQNLNHDAMYWYRQDPGQGLRLIYYSQIVNDFQKGDIAEGYSVSREKKESFPLTVTSAQKNPTAFYLCASSMDPSGSIFELNNEQFFGPGTRLTVL.

The chain links TRBV24-1 to TRBJ1-2; 8 bases match TRBD1. Germline values: CDR1 KGHDR, CDR2 SFDVKD. CDR3 size: 15 residues. V dropped 3 bases and J dropped 2; count of bases not matched to a gene: 4. CDR3 bases: TGTGCCACCAGTGATCCCGGGACAGGCAACTATGGCTACACCTTC. As protein: CATSDPGTGNYGYTF.

The CDR3 sequence: CASSTRGGADTQYF. The CDR3 coding sequence is TGTGCCAGCAGTACCCGGGGGGGGGCAGATACGCAGTATTTT. The chain is built from TRBV27 and TRBJ2-3; 8 nucleotides line up with TRBD2. Per germline, CDR1 MNHEY and CDR2 SMNVEV (reference sequence). V lost 5 bases, J lost 4 bases, and 5 bases stayed unmatched. The CDR3 totals 14 residues.

V gene TRBV5-6 combines with J gene TRBJ1-3; the D gene is possibly TRBD1 (5 bases). CDR3 length: 13 amino acids. The V end lost 5 bases, the J end lost 4 bases, and 10 bases lay between the germline ends. Germline V lookup: CDR1 SGHDT, CDR2 YYEEEE. The CDR3 nucleotides read TGTGCCAGCAGTCAGGGCCCGGGAAACACCATATATTTT. It codes for CASSQGPGNTIYF.

The chain is built from TRBV5-4 and TRBJ2-2; D may be TRBD1 (5 bases). CDR1 is SGHNT, CDR2 YYREEE, per germline (reference sequence). Trimming shortened V by 0 bases and J by 3 bases, and 6 bases separated the two germline ends. This CDR3 spans 14 amino acids. The CDR3: CASSLVQDTGELFF. The CDR3 nucleotides are TGTGCCAGCAGCTTGGTACAGGACACCGGGGAGCTGTTTTTT.

This chain joins TRBV5-8 and TRBJ2-1; 11 bases are shared with TRBD1. Unmatched junction bases numbered 5, after V lost 3 bases and J lost 9 bases. There are 14 residues in the CDR3. Per the germline V gene, CDR1 is SGHTS and CDR2 is YDEGEE. The CDR3 nucleotides are TGTGCCAGCAGCTGGGACAGGGGGGGGAGTGAGCAGTTCTTC. It is translated as CASSWDRGGSEQFF.

Concerning this clone itself: At one end, the junction sequence differs from germline, possibly due to a read error. V usage is TRBV9 and J usage is TRBJ2-3, with 9 bases that match TRBD2. Germline CDR1 is SGDLS and CDR2 is YYNGEE. This CDR3 has 15 amino acids. The CDR3 DNA sequence: TGTGCCAGCAGCGTAGAGGGGACTAGCAAAGATACGCAGTATTTT. Encoded protein: CASSVEGTSKDTQYF.

The chain carries TRBV7-8 and TRBJ2-1; 10 bases are a match to TRBD2. The CDR3 spans 17 residues. Germline assignment: CDR1 SGHVS and CDR2 FQNEAQ. With V trimmed by 5 bases and J by 9 bases, 16 bases remained unmatched. CDR3 sequence (DNA): TGTGCCAGCAGCCCTGGGGGAGGGCTAGCGGGAGTTAGTGAGCAGTTCTTC. It translates to CASSPGGGLAGVSEQFF.

V and J are TRBV18 and TRBJ2-3; the D gene is possibly TRBD1 (6 bases). Germline V gives CDR1 KGHSH, CDR2 LQKENI. The CDR3 contains 16 residues. Trimming pared 2 bases from V and 5 bases from J, leaving 17 bases between. CDR3 amino acids: CASSPIGIGTIDTQYF. In DNA, the CDR3 is TGTGCCAGCTCACCAATCGGAATAGGGACAATAGATACGCAGTATTTT.

This sequence joins TRBV28 and TRBJ1-5; D gene ambiguous. Between the trimmed V and J ends, which lost 7 bases and 6 bases, there was a span of 7 bases. Per the germline V gene, CDR1 is MDHEN and CDR2 is SYDVKM. The CDR3 spans 11 residues. The CDR3: CASKSSQPQHF. The DNA for the CDR3 is TGTGCCAGCAAATCGAGTCAGCCCCAGCATTTT. The variable domain in full, completed from reference TRBV28 and TRBJ1-5, reads DVKVTQSSRYLVKRTGEKVFLECVQDMDHENMFWYRQDPGLGLRLIYFSYDVKMKEKGDIPEGYSVSREKKERFSLILESASTNQTSMYLCASKSSQPQHFGDGTRLSIL.